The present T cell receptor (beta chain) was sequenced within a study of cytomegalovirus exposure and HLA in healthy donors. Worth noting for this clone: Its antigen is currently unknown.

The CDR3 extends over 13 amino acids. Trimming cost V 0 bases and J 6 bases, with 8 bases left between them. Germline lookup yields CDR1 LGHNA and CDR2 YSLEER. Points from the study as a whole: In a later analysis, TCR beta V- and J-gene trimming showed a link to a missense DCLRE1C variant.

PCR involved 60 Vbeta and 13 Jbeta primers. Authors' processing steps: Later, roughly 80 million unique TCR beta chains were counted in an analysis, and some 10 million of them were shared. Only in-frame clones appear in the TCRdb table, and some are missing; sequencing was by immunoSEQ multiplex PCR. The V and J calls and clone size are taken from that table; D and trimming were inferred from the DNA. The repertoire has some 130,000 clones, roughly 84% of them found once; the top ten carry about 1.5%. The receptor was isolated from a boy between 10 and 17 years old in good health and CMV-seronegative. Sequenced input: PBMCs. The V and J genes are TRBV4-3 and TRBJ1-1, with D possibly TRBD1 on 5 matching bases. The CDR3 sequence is CASSQEKGAEAFF. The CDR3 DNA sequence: TGCGCCAGCAGCCAAGAGAAAGGGGCTGAAGCTTTCTTT.